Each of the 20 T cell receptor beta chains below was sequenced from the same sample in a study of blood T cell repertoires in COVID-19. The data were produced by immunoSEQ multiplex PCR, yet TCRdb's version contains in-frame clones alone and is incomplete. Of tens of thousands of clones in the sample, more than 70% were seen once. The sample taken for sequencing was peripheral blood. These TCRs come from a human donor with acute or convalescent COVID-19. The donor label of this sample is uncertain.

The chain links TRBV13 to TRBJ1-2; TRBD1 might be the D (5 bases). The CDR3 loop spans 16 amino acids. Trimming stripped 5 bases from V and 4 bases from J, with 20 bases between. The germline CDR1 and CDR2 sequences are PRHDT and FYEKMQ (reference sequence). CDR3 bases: TGTGCCAGCAGCACAGGACCGACGACCTCGGGCTATGGCTACACCTTC. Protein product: CASSTGPTTSGYGYTF.

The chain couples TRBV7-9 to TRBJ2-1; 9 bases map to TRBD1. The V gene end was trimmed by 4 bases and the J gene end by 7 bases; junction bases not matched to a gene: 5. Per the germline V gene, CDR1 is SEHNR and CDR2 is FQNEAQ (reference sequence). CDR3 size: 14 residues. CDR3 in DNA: TGTGCCAGCAGCTCCATCGGACAGGGGAATGAGCAGTTCTTC. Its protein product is CASSSIGQGNEQFF.

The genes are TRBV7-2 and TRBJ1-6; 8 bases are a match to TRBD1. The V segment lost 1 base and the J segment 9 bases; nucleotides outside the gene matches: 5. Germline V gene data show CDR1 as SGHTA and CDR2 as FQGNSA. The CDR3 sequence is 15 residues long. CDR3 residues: CASSLEGRGLSPLHF. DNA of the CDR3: TGTGCCAGCAGCTTAGAGGGCAGGGGGCTTTCACCCCTCCACTTT.

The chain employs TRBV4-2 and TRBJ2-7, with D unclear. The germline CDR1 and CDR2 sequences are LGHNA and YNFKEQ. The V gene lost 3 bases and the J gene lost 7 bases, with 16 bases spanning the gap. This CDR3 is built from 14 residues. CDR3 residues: CASSQAVEAREQYF. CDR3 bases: TGTGCCAGCAGCCAGGCCGTCGAGGCGAGGGAGCAGTACTTC.

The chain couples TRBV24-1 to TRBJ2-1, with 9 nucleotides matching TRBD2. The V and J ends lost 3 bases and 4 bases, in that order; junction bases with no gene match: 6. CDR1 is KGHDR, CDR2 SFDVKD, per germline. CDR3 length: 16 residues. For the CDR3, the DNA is TGTGCCACCAGTGATGAGACTAGCGGCCAGTACAATGAGCAGTTCTTC. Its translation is CATSDETSGQYNEQFF.

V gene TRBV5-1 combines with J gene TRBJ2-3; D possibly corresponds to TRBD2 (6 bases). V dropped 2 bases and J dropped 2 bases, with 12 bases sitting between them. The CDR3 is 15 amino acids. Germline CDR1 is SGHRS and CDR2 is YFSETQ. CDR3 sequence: CASSFSGEFTDTQYF. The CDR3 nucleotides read TGCGCCAGCAGCTTTAGCGGAGAGTTCACAGATACGCAGTATTTT.

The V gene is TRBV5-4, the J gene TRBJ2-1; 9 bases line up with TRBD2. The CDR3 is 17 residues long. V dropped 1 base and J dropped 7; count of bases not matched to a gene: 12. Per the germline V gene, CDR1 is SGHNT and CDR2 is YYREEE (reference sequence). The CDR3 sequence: CASSLRRGGQVRNEQFF. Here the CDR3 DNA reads TGTGCCAGCAGCTTGAGGCGGGGGGGCCAAGTGAGGAATGAGCAGTTCTTC.

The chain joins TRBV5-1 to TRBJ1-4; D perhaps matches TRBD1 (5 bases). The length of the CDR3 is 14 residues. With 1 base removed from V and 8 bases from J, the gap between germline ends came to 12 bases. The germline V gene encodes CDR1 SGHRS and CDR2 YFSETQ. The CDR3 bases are TGCGCCAGCAGCTTGTCAGGGTTTAGGGAAAAACTGTTTTTT. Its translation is CASSLSGFREKLFF.

CDR3 sequence: CASSFGTGVNYGYTF. The DNA for the CDR3 is TGCGCCAGCAGTTTCGGGACAGGGGTTAACTATGGCTACACCTTC. The chain couples TRBV5-1 to TRBJ1-2; TRBD1 matches 10 bases. CDR1 SGHRS and CDR2 YFSETQ come from the germline V gene. V trimming: 5 bases; J trimming: 1 base; junction bases outside the gene matches: 5. The CDR3 length is 15 residues.

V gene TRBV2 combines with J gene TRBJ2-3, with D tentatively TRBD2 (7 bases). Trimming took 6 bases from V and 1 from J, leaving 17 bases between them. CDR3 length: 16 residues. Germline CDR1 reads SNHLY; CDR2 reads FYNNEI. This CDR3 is CASSLSGGFGTDTQYF. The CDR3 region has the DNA TGTGCCAGCAGCCTGTCGGGGGGCTTTGGCACAGATACGCAGTATTTT.

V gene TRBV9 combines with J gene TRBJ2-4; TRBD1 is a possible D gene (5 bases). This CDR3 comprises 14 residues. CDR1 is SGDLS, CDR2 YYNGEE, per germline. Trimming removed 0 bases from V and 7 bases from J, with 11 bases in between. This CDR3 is CASSVDQKGNIQYF. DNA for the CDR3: TGTGCCAGCAGCGTAGACCAAAAGGGGAACATTCAGTACTTC. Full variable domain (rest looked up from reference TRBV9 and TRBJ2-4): DSGVTQTPKHLITATGQRVTLRCSPRSGDLSVYWYQQSLDQGLQFLIQYYNGEERAKGNILERFSAQQFPDLHSELNLSSLELGDSALYFCASSVDQKGNIQYFGAGTRLSVL.

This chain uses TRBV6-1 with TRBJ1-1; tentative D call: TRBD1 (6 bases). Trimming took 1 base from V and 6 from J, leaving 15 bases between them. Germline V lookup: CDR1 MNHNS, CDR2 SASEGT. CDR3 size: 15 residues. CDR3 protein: CASSEGAGARAEAFF. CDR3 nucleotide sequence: TGTGCCAGCAGTGAAGGGGCAGGGGCTCGGGCTGAAGCTTTCTTT.

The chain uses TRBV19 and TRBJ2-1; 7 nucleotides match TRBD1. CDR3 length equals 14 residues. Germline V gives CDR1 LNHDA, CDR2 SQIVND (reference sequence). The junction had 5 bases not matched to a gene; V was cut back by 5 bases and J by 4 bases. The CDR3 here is CASSFRDSYNEQFF. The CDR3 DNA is TGTGCCAGTAGTTTCCGGGACAGTTACAATGAGCAGTTCTTC. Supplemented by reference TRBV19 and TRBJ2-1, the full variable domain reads DGGITQSPKYLFRKEGQNVTLSCEQNLNHDAMYWYRQDPGQGLRLIYYSQIVNDFQKGDIAEGYSVSREKKESFPLTVTSAQKNPTAFYLCASSFRDSYNEQFFGPGTRLTVL.

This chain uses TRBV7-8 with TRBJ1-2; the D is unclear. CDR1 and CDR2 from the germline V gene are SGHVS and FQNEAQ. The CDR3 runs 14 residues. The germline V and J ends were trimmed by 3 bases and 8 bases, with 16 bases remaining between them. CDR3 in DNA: TGTGCCAGCAGCTTCTCGGGAGGTTTGGGCGGCTACACCTTC. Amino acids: CASSFSGGLGGYTF. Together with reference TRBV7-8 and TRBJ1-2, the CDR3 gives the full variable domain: GAGVSQSPRYKVAKRGQDVALRCDPISGHVSLFWYQQALGQGPEFLTYFQNEAQLDKSGLPSDRFFAERPEGSVSTLKIQRTQQEDSAVYLCASSFSGGLGGYTFGSGTRLTVV.

In DNA form, the CDR3 reads TGCAGTGCTAGTGCGGCGTCAGGGTCAAACTATGGCTACACCTTC. Its translation is CSASAASGSNYGYTF. V and J are TRBV20-1 and TRBJ1-2; tentative D call: TRBD1 (5 bases). Germline CDR1 reads DFQATT; CDR2 reads SNEGSKA (reference sequence). V was clipped by 3 bases and J by 2 bases, with 16 bases between them. The CDR3 is made up of 15 amino acids.

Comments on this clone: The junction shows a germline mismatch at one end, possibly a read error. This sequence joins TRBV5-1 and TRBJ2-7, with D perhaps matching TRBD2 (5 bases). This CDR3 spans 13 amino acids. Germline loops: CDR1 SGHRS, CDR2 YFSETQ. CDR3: CASSLFADYAQYF. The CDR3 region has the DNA TGCGCCAGCAGCTTGTTCGCAGACTACGCGCAGTACTTC.

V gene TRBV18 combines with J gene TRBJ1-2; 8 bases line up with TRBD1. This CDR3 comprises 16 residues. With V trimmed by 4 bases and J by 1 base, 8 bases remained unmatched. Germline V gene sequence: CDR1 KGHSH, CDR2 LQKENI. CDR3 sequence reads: CASSRVGQGFNYGYTF. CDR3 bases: TGTGCCAGCTCACGAGTTGGACAGGGCTTTAACTATGGCTACACCTTC.

In DNA, the CDR3 is TGTGCCAGCAGCCCGAGGCGGAACACCGGGGAGCTGTTTTTT. Translated: CASSPRRNTGELFF. This chain links TRBV11-3 with TRBJ2-2; D call uncertain. The CDR3 consists of 14 residues. With 5 bases removed from V and 1 base from J, the gap between germline ends came to 8 bases. Germline-derived CDR1 and CDR2 are SGHNT and YENEEA.

The CDR3 protein is CASSLIYYNEQFF. The CDR3 DNA follows: TGTGCCAGCAGCTTAATCTATTACAATGAGCAGTTCTTC. The V gene is TRBV7-9, the J gene TRBJ2-1; D is unresolved. The CDR3 runs 13 residues. Trimming took 2 bases from V and 4 from J, leaving 6 bases between them. Germline V gives CDR1 SEHNR, CDR2 FQNEAQ (reference sequence).

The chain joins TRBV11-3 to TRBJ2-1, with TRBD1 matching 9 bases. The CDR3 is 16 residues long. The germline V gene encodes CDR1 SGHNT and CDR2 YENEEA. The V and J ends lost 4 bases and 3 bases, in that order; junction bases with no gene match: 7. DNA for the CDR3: TGTGCCAGCAGCTCCCTTGACAGGGGGGGCTACAATGAGCAGTTCTTC. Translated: CASSSLDRGGYNEQFF.